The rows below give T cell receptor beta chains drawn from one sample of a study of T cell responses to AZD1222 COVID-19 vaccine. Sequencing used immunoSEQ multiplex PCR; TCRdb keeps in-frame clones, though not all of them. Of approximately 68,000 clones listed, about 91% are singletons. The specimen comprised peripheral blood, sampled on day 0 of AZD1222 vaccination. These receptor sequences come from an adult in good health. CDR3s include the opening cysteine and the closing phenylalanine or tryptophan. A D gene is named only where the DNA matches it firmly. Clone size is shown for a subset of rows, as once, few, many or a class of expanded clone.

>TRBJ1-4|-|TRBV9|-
CASSVGGVNEKLFF
TGTGCCAGCAGCGTTGGAGGGGTAAATGAAAAACTGTTTTTT
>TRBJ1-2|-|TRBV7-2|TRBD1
CASSKDRGLDYGYTF
TGTGCCAGCAGCAAGGACAGGGGGCTGGACTATGGCTACACCTTC
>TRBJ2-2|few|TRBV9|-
CASSAIGDTGELFF
TGTGCCAGCAGCGCTATAGGAGACACCGGGGAGCTGTTTTTT
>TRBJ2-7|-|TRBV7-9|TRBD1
CASRQGGTGAEQYF
TGTGCCAGCAGACAAGGGGGGACAGGGGCCGAGCAGTACTTC
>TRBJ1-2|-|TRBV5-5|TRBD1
CASTTGGSLPWYGYTF
TGTGCCAGCACAACAGGGGGTTCCCTTCCTTGGTATGGCTACACCTTC
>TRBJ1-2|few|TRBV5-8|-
CASSLESGYTF
TGTGCCAGCAGCTTGGAGAGTGGCTACACCTTC
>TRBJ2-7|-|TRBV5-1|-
CASSLVVGSEQYF
TGCGCCAGCAGCTTGGTAGTAGGGAGCGAGCAGTACTTC
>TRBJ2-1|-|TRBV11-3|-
CASSPRAGKGGNEQFF
TGTGCCAGCAGCCCCAGGGCAGGGAAGGGCGGCAATGAGCAGTTCTTC
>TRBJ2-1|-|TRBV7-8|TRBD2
CASSPFAAGGLDEQFF
TGTGCCAGCAGCCCCTTTGCAGCGGGAGGCCTCGATGAGCAGTTCTTC
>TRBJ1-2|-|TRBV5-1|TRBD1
CASSLASTGTYGYTF
TGCGCCAGCAGCTTGGCCTCGACAGGGACCTATGGCTACACCTTC
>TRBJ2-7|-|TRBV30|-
CALSTGPYEQYF
TGTGCCCTGAGCACAGGCCCCTACGAGCAGTACTTC
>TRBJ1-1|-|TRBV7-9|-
CASSLVGSLEAFF
TGTGCCAGCAGCTTAGTGGGCAGCCTTGAAGCTTTCTTT
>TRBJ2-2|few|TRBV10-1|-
CASSQARSGELFF
TGCGCCAGCAGTCAAGCAAGGTCCGGGGAGCTGTTTTTT
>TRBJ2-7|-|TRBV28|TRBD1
CASSTGTGGHEQYF
TGTGCCAGCAGTACCGGGACAGGGGGGCACGAGCAGTACTTC
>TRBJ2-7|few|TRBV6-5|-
CASSPLFAYEQYF
TGTGCCAGCAGTCCCCTTTTTGCCTACGAGCAGTACTTC
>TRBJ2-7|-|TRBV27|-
CASSSAYEQYF
TGTGCCAGCAGTTCAGCCTACGAGCAGTACTTC
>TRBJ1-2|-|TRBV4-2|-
CASSQESPDGYTF
TGTGCCAGCAGCCAAGAATCGCCAGACGGCTACACCTTC
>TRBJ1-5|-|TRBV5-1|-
CASSLGDTNNQPQHF
TGCGCCAGCAGCTTGGGGGACACCAACAATCAGCCCCAGCATTTT
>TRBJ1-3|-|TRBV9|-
CASSVGSGTGNTIYF
TGTGCCAGCAGCGTAGGGTCAGGGACTGGAAACACCATATATTTT
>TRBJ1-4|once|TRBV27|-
CASSLYGSTNEKLFF
TGTGCCAGCAGTTTATATGGATCAACTAATGAAAAACTGTTTTTT
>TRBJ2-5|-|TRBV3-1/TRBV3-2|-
CASSRLGRGGTQYF
TGTGCCAGCAGCCGTCTGGGGAGGGGGGGGACCCAGTACTTC
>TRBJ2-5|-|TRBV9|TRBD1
CASSVRTGNPGETQYF
TGTGCCAGCAGCGTGAGGACAGGGAACCCCGGGGAGACCCAGTACTTC
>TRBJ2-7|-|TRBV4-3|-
CASKSLYEQYF
TGCGCCAGCAAAAGTCTCTACGAGCAGTACTTC
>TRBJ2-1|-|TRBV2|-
CASSSTRIYNEQFF
TGTGCCAGCAGCTCCACTAGGATCTACAATGAGCAGTTCTTC
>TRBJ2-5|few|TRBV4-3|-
CASSQETAGLQKETQYF
TGCGCCAGCAGCCAAGAAACGGCGGGACTCCAAAAAGAGACCCAGTACTTC
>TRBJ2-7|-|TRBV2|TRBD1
CASTLLGQGAQQQYF
TGTGCCAGCACCCTACTGGGACAGGGGGCGCAGCAACAGTACTTC